These 6 T cell receptor beta chains originate from one sample sequenced in a study of PD-L1 blockade in urothelial cancer. Only in-frame clones appear in the TCRdb table, and some are missing; sequencing was by immunoSEQ multiplex PCR. The table includes some 39,000 clones, approximately 81% detected once. Time point: peripheral blood 6 weeks after treatment start. Sequenced here: PBMCs, sampled around atezolizumab (anti-PD-L1) treatment. These TCRs come from a man between 65 and 85 years old with urothelial cancer.

This sequence joins TRBV18 and TRBJ1-4; TRBD1 matches 7 bases. V was pared by 4 bases and J by 7 bases, with 9 bases of the junction left unmatched. Germline CDR1 KGHSH, CDR2 LQKENI. The CDR3 contains 15 residues. CDR3: CASSRGDRAAEKLFF. In nucleotides, the CDR3 is TGTGCCAGCTCACGGGGAGACAGGGCGGCTGAAAAACTGTTTTTT.

This clone has only one observation. The J gene is TRBJ1-3, the V gene TRBV5-1; TRBD1 matches at 8 bases. The V gene end was trimmed by 8 bases and the J gene end by 2 bases; junction bases not matched to a gene: 6. The germline V gene encodes CDR1 SGHRS and CDR2 YFSETQ. The CDR3 runs to 14 residues. CDR3 residues: CASSTGAPGNTIYF. CDR3 bases: TGCGCCAGTTCGACAGGGGCGCCTGGAAACACCATATATTTT.

This clone has more than one count but fewer than ten. The V and J genes are TRBV5-4 and TRBJ2-2; a weak D match, TRBD1 (5 bases). This CDR3 is built from 15 residues. Deletions cut 0 bases from V and 4 bases from J, with 10 bases between. The germline CDR1 and CDR2 sequences are SGHNT and YYREEE (reference sequence). CDR3 protein: CASSLGAGPTGELFF. The CDR3 DNA is TGTGCCAGCAGCTTGGGGGCAGGGCCCACCGGGGAGCTGTTTTTT.

The chain carries TRBV5-5 and TRBJ1-4, with D perhaps TRBD1 (6 bases). Germline V gene sequence: CDR1 SGHKS, CDR2 YYEKEE (reference sequence). CDR3 size: 15 residues. V lost 4 bases and J 3 bases, leaving 13 bases between the germline ends. Here the CDR3 reads CASSLVGAANEKLFF. CDR3 coding DNA: TGTGCCAGCAGCCTGGTGGGGGCGGCTAATGAAAAACTGTTTTTT.

The genes are TRBV7-9 and TRBJ1-2; TRBD1 aligns across 12 bases. V was pared by 4 bases and J by 3 bases, with 0 bases of the junction left unmatched. Germline-derived CDR1 and CDR2 are SEHNR and FQNEAQ (reference sequence). The CDR3 consists of 14 residues. This CDR3 reads CASSWDRGHYGYTF. The DNA for the CDR3 is TGTGCCAGCAGCTGGGACAGGGGGCACTATGGCTACACCTTC.

The rearrangement uses TRBV19 and TRBJ2-2, with 7 bases matching TRBD1. The CDR3 is made up of 14 amino acids. J lost 3 bases, V lost 5 bases, and 3 bases had no gene match. Germline CDR1 LNHDA, CDR2 SQIVND (reference sequence). DNA for the CDR3: TGTGCCAGTAGTCAGGGACAGTACACCGGGGAGCTGTTTTTT. Its translation is CASSQGQYTGELFF.